This is a list of T cell receptor beta chains from one sample in a study of blood T cell repertoires in COVID-19. TCRdb keeps only in-frame clones here, not all; method: immunoSEQ multiplex PCR. The sample holds roughly 200,000 clones; more than 80% are singletons and the top ten take more than 5.5%. Material for sequencing was PBMCs or T cells enriched from blood (not recorded which). The receptor source for this set is a man aged 40-49 years who had recovered from COVID-19. CDR3s include the opening cysteine and the closing phenylalanine or tryptophan. The D gene is left open where the match is weak. Clone size is given for some rows only: seen once, a few or many times, or a class if the clone is expanded.

cdr3_nt: TGTGCCAGCAGCTTAGTCCCTGGGGGGAACTATGGCTACACCTTC; cdr3_aa: CASSLVPGGNYGYTF; v_call: TRBV11-2; clone_size: .; j_call: TRBJ1-2; d_call: .
cdr3_nt: TGTGCCAGCAGCATCAGAGGACTAGCGGGATTAGGTGGGGCCAACGTCCTGACTTTC; cdr3_aa: CASSIRGLAGLGGANVLTF; v_call: TRBV7-9; clone_size: .; j_call: TRBJ2-6; d_call: TRBD2
cdr3_nt: TGTGCCAGCAGTCTCAACAGGGGAAGCGGCTATACCTTC; cdr3_aa: CASSLNRGSGYTF; v_call: TRBV28; clone_size: .; j_call: TRBJ1-2; d_call: TRBD1
cdr3_nt: TGTGCCAGCAGCTTAGGGCGGGGGGCCGGCATGAACACTGAAGCTTTCTTT; cdr3_aa: CASSLGRGAGMNTEAFF; v_call: TRBV11-2; clone_size: .; j_call: TRBJ1-1; d_call: .
cdr3_nt: TGTGCCAGCAGTGAAGAATGGGGGAGACAGGCTGGAAACACCATATATTTT; cdr3_aa: CASSEEWGRQAGNTIYF; v_call: TRBV2; clone_size: .; j_call: TRBJ1-3; d_call: .
cdr3_nt: TGTGCCACCAGTGATTCTCGGACAGCCGAAAAACTGTTTTTT; cdr3_aa: CATSDSRTAEKLFF; v_call: TRBV24-1; clone_size: .; j_call: TRBJ1-4; d_call: .
cdr3_nt: TGTGCCAGCAGCCCCGTAAGTGGAGACTACACCTTC; cdr3_aa: CASSPVSGDYTF; v_call: TRBV5-8; clone_size: .; j_call: TRBJ1-2; d_call: .
cdr3_nt: TGTGCCAGCAGGGAGCGGGGGCAAGAGACCCAGTACTTC; cdr3_aa: CASRERGQETQYF; v_call: TRBV2; clone_size: .; j_call: TRBJ2-5; d_call: TRBD2
cdr3_nt: TGTGCCAGCAGTGCGGTAAATGGCTACACCTTC; cdr3_aa: CASSAVNGYTF; v_call: TRBV2; clone_size: .; j_call: TRBJ1-2; d_call: .
cdr3_nt: TGTGCCAGCAGCAGAAGGGGGCGCGATGAAAAACTGTTTTTT; cdr3_aa: CASSRRGRDEKLFF; v_call: TRBV7-9; clone_size: .; j_call: TRBJ1-4; d_call: TRBD1
cdr3_nt: TGTGCCAGCCATCCCTCGAGCGGCTCCTACAATGAGCAGTTCTTC; cdr3_aa: CASHPSSGSYNEQFF; v_call: TRBV19; clone_size: .; j_call: TRBJ2-1; d_call: .
cdr3_nt: TGTGCCTGGCAGGGGAACTCTGGAAACACCATATATTTT; cdr3_aa: CAWQGNSGNTIYF; v_call: TRBV30; clone_size: .; j_call: TRBJ1-3; d_call: .
cdr3_nt: TGTGCCAGCAGCTTGTCCCTAGCGGGAGGCAATGAGCAGTTCTTC; cdr3_aa: CASSLSLAGGNEQFF; v_call: TRBV7-2; clone_size: once; j_call: TRBJ2-1; d_call: TRBD2
cdr3_nt: TGTGCCAGTAGTATCAGACAGGAAGAATACTATGGCTACACCTTC; cdr3_aa: CASSIRQEEYYGYTF; v_call: TRBV19; clone_size: .; j_call: TRBJ1-2; d_call: .
cdr3_nt: TGTGCCATCAGTTCCCAGCGGGAGACAGATACGCAGTATTTT; cdr3_aa: CAISSQRETDTQYF; v_call: TRBV10-3; clone_size: .; j_call: TRBJ2-3; d_call: TRBD2
cdr3_nt: TGTGCCAGCTCACCGATCTCGCTGAGCTCCTATAATTCACCCCTCCACTTT; cdr3_aa: CASSPISLSSYNSPLHF; v_call: TRBV18; clone_size: .; j_call: TRBJ1-6; d_call: .
cdr3_nt: TGTGCCAGCAGTTTAGGTAGCAGGGGCACGAACACCGGGGAGCTGTTTTTT; cdr3_aa: CASSLGSRGTNTGELFF; v_call: TRBV7-9; clone_size: .; j_call: TRBJ2-2; d_call: .
cdr3_nt: TGTGCCAGCAGTTCGGGGACAGGGTCAAGTGGCTACACCTTC; cdr3_aa: CASSSGTGSSGYTF; v_call: TRBV28; clone_size: .; j_call: TRBJ1-2; d_call: TRBD1
cdr3_nt: TGTGCCAGCAGCTACAACTTTGACAGGGGCTATGGCTACACCTTC; cdr3_aa: CASSYNFDRGYGYTF; v_call: TRBV6-5; clone_size: .; j_call: TRBJ1-2; d_call: TRBD1
cdr3_nt: TGTGCCAGCAGCCTGGGACTGAACTACGAGCAGTACTTC; cdr3_aa: CASSLGLNYEQYF; v_call: TRBV7-9; clone_size: .; j_call: TRBJ2-7; d_call: .
cdr3_nt: TGTGCCAGCAGCTTTGGCGGGAGGGCCGGCACCGGGGAGCTGTTTTTT; cdr3_aa: CASSFGGRAGTGELFF; v_call: TRBV5-4; clone_size: .; j_call: TRBJ2-2; d_call: TRBD2
cdr3_nt: TGTGCCAGTAGTATAGGAGGGGGCAGGGAGTCCGGGACCCAGTACTTC; cdr3_aa: CASSIGGGRESGTQYF; v_call: TRBV19; clone_size: .; j_call: TRBJ2-5; d_call: TRBD1
cdr3_nt: TGTGCCAGCAGAAGAGAGGTGAACACTGAAGCTTTCTTT; cdr3_aa: CASRREVNTEAFF; v_call: TRBV6-5; clone_size: .; j_call: TRBJ1-1; d_call: .
cdr3_nt: TGTGCCAGCAGCCAAGAGTCCAGGGGAGTATTGAACACTGAAGCTTTCTTT; cdr3_aa: CASSQESRGVLNTEAFF; v_call: TRBV3-1/TRBV3-2; clone_size: .; j_call: TRBJ1-1; d_call: .
cdr3_nt: TGCGCCAGCAGCGGGGCGGGTAGCGGGAGCACAGATACGCAGTATTTT; cdr3_aa: CASSGAGSGSTDTQYF; v_call: TRBV5-1; clone_size: .; j_call: TRBJ2-3; d_call: TRBD2
cdr3_nt: TGTGCCAGTAGTATTTCCGGCAGTAGGAGCTCCTACGAGCAGTACTTC; cdr3_aa: CASSISGSRSSYEQYF; v_call: TRBV19; clone_size: .; j_call: TRBJ2-7; d_call: .
cdr3_nt: TGTGCCAGCAGCCGTCGTGGCTACACCTTC; cdr3_aa: CASSRRGYTF; v_call: TRBV12-3/TRBV12-4; clone_size: .; j_call: TRBJ1-2; d_call: .
cdr3_nt: TGCAGTGCTAGTCCAGAGACTAGCGGGAGTGGGAATGAGCAGTTCTTC; cdr3_aa: CSASPETSGSGNEQFF; v_call: TRBV20-1; clone_size: .; j_call: TRBJ2-1; d_call: TRBD2
cdr3_nt: TGTGCCAGCAGCCGTACAGGGGATGAAAAACTGTTTTTT; cdr3_aa: CASSRTGDEKLFF; v_call: TRBV27; clone_size: few; j_call: TRBJ1-4; d_call: TRBD1
cdr3_nt: TGTGCCAGCAGCACAGGGGGGGATAATTCACCCCTCCACTTT; cdr3_aa: CASSTGGDNSPLHF; v_call: TRBV7-9; clone_size: .; j_call: TRBJ1-6; d_call: TRBD1
cdr3_nt: TGTGCCAGCAGCTCTAGTGTGGGACAGTCCAATCAGCCCCAGCATTTT; cdr3_aa: CASSSSVGQSNQPQHF; v_call: TRBV7-2; clone_size: .; j_call: TRBJ1-5; d_call: TRBD1
cdr3_nt: TGTGCTAGCAGCTCCTTAACCCGGGACAGACTGAATGAAGCTTTCTTT; cdr3_aa: CASSSLTRDRLNEAFF; v_call: TRBV7-7; clone_size: .; j_call: TRBJ1-1; d_call: TRBD1
cdr3_nt: TGTGCCAGCAGTGAATCCCCTTCGAACACTGAAGCTTTCTTT; cdr3_aa: CASSESPSNTEAFF; v_call: TRBV6-1; clone_size: .; j_call: TRBJ1-1; d_call: .
cdr3_nt: TGTGCCACCAGTGACCCGGGACAGGGGGCGACCGGGGAGCTGTTTTTT; cdr3_aa: CATSDPGQGATGELFF; v_call: TRBV24-1; clone_size: few; j_call: TRBJ2-2; d_call: TRBD1
cdr3_nt: TGCGCCAGCAGCCAATTTACAGGGGGCGAAGGCTACACCTTC; cdr3_aa: CASSQFTGGEGYTF; v_call: TRBV4-1; clone_size: .; j_call: TRBJ1-2; d_call: TRBD1
cdr3_nt: TGTGCCAGCAACGTCCCGGGACAGGGTCATGAAAAACTGTTTTTT; cdr3_aa: CASNVPGQGHEKLFF; v_call: TRBV28; clone_size: once; j_call: TRBJ1-4; d_call: TRBD1
cdr3_nt: TGTGCCAGCAGCAGGTGGGGGGACGGTAATGAAAAACTGTTTTTT; cdr3_aa: CASSRWGDGNEKLFF; v_call: TRBV7-9; clone_size: .; j_call: TRBJ1-4; d_call: .